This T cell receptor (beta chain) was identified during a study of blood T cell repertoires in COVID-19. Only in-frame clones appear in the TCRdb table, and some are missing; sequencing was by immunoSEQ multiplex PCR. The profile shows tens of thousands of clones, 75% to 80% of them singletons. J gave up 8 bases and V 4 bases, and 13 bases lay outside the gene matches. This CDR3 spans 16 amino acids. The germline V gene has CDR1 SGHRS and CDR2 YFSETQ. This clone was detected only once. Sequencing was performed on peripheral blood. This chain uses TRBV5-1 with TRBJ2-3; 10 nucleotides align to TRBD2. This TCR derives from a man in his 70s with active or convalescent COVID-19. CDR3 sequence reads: CASSPTSLAGVSTQYF. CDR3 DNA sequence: TGCGCCAGCAGCCCGACCTCCCTAGCGGGGGTGAGTACGCAGTATTTT.